Following are 8 T cell receptor beta chains from one sample sequenced in a study of graft-versus-host responses after intestinal transplantation. Assay: immunoSEQ multiplex PCR; the TCRdb copy retains only in-frame clones and omits some. The sample records more than 50,000 clones, about 90% being singletons. The sample in question was PBMCs, obtained 650 to 670 days after intestinal transplant. Every receptor here comes from a human patient who received an intestinal transplant, so some T cells may come from the graft donor.

The J gene is TRBJ2-7, the V gene TRBV2; 9 nucleotides match TRBD1. CDR1 SNHLY and CDR2 FYNNEI come from the germline V gene. CDR3 length: 15 residues. With 7 bases clipped from V and 3 bases from J, the junction kept 10 bases outside the gene matches. CDR3 DNA: TGTGCCAGCATGAAACCGGGACAGGGCATCTACGAGCAGTACTTC. This sequence encodes CASMKPGQGIYEQYF. Variable domain in full (rest from reference TRBV2 and TRBJ2-7): EPEVTQTPSHQVTQMGQEVILRCVPISNHLYFYWYRQILGQKVEFLVSFYNNEISEKSEIFDDQFSVERPDGSNFTLKIRSTKLEDSAMYFCASMKPGQGIYEQYFGPGTRLTVT.

The rearrangement links TRBV5-8 to TRBJ2-7; 10 bases match TRBD1. The CDR3 extends over 15 amino acids. Per germline, CDR1 SGHTS and CDR2 YDEGEE. Losses at the gene ends were 0 bases for V and 4 bases for J; bases not matched to a gene: 4. Here the CDR3 reads CASSLERDRGYEQYF. The CDR3 coding sequence is TGTGCCAGCAGCTTGGAAAGGGACAGGGGATACGAGCAGTACTTC.

This clone was seen just once. The chain joins TRBV6-5 to TRBJ1-3, with D perhaps matching TRBD1 (6 bases). CDR3 length equals 15 residues. The V end lost 6 bases, the J end lost 2 bases, and 14 bases lay between the germline ends. CDR1 and CDR2 (germline): MNHEY, SVGAGI. Written as DNA, the CDR3 is TGTGCCAGCAGGCGGACAGTAGGGCCTGGAAACACCATATATTTT. Its protein is CASRRTVGPGNTIYF.

This clone turned up a few times. The rearrangement uses TRBV5-5 and TRBJ1-1, with D possibly being TRBD1 (5 bases). The CDR3 totals 16 residues. Per germline, CDR1 SGHKS and CDR2 YYEKEE (reference sequence). Trimming cost V 0 bases and J 0 bases, with 12 bases left between them. CDR3 loop: CASSLDGAGMNTEAFF. The CDR3 DNA is TGTGCCAGCAGCTTGGATGGGGCCGGAATGAACACTGAAGCTTTCTTT.

The genes are TRBV11-2 and TRBJ2-7; D gene unclear. The CDR3 totals 13 residues. V dropped 1 base and J dropped 12 bases, with 16 bases sitting between them. Germline V gene sequence: CDR1 SGHAT, CDR2 FQNNGV. The CDR3 sequence is CASSLGSAWSPYF. CDR3 DNA: TGTGCCAGCAGCTTAGGTTCCGCCTGGTCACCGTACTTC.

This rearrangement joins TRBV10-2 to TRBJ2-7; D is uncertain. V was clipped by 0 bases and J by 6 bases, with 6 bases between them. Germline V gives CDR1 WSHSY, CDR2 SAAADI. The CDR3 is 12 residues long. CDR3 DNA: TGCGCCAGCAGTGAGTCCGAGACCGAGCAGTACTTC. This encodes CASSESETEQYF.

V and J are TRBV6-6 and TRBJ1-2; D gene unclear. V lost 0 bases and J lost 3, with 11 bases in between. Per the germline V gene, CDR1 is MNHNY and CDR2 is SVGAGI (reference sequence). CDR3 length: 15 residues. DNA for the CDR3: TGTGCCAGCAGTTACTCGATTCTTGTAGACTATGGCTACACCTTC. Its protein is CASSYSILVDYGYTF.

The V and J genes are TRBV7-9 and TRBJ1-4; D possibly corresponds to TRBD1 (5 bases). Trimming cost V 4 bases and J 3 bases, with 12 bases left between them. This CDR3 spans 15 amino acids. Per the germline V gene, CDR1 is SEHNR and CDR2 is FQNEAQ (reference sequence). In DNA form, the CDR3 reads TGTGCCAGCAGCTCAAGCCGGGGGTCTAATGAAAAACTGTTTTTT. Protein: CASSSSRGSNEKLFF. The whole variable domain, remainder taken from reference TRBV7-9 and TRBJ1-4, is DTGVSQNPRHKITKRGQNVTFRCDPISEHNRLYWYRQTLGQGPEFLTYFQNEAQLEKSRLLSDRFSAERPKGSFSTLEIQRTEQGDSAMYLCASSSSRGSNEKLFFGSGTQLSVL.